This is a list of T cell receptor beta chains from one sample in a study of blood T cells in healthy people across ages. TCRdb re-called the 5' RACE reads through MiXCR, storing one row per CDR3 protein. The table lists roughly 700,000 distinct CDR3 sequences, approximately 49% of them singletons. Material for sequencing was blood. The receptors here all came from an older woman in good health. Each CDR3 is given with its conserved first and last residue. D genes are given only for firm matches. Size tells how often a clone was seen (once, few, many) or the class of an expanded clone, and some rows leave it out.

V gene	D gene	clone size	J gene	CDR3 protein	CDR3 DNA
TRBV5-1	TRBD1	-	TRBJ2-7	CASSTRDRAYEQYF	TGCGCCAGCAGCACCCGGGACAGGGCCTACGAGCAGTACTTC
TRBV29-1	TRBD1	-	TRBJ2-1	CSARPGTADYNEQFF	TGCAGCGCCCGACCCGGGACAGCAGACTACAATGAGCAGTTCTTC
TRBV20-1	TRBD2	once	TRBJ2-1	CSALSGRAYNEQFF	TGCAGTGCTCTTAGCGGGAGGGCTTACAATGAGCAGTTCTTC
TRBV7-2	-	-	TRBJ2-7	CASSLASGPSYEQYF	TGTGCCAGCAGCTTAGCCTCGGGACCATCCTACGAGCAGTACTTC
TRBV20-1	-	-	TRBJ2-7	CSAKSVRTSGTAATEQYF	TGCAGTGCTAAGTCAGTTCGGACGAGTGGGACCGCTGCTACCGAGCAGTACTTC
TRBV15	TRBD2	-	TRBJ2-1	CATSRRLAGAMDEQFF	TGTGCCACCAGCAGGAGACTAGCGGGAGCCATGGATGAGCAGTTCTTC
TRBV29-1	TRBD2	-	TRBJ2-7	CSVEGGRALNEQYF	TGCAGCGTTGAGGGCGGGAGGGCCCTCAACGAGCAGTACTTC
TRBV28	-	once	TRBJ1-2	CASSFTGLYGYTF	TGTGCCAGCAGTTTTACTGGACTATATGGCTACACCTTC
TRBV4-2	TRBD1	few	TRBJ2-5	CASSQDWDRPETQYF	TGTGCCAGCAGCCAAGATTGGGACAGACCAGAGACCCAGTACTTC
TRBV7-2	TRBD2	-	TRBJ2-5	CASSYERESGTQYF	TGTGCCAGCAGCTATGAGCGGGAGTCGGGGACCCAGTACTTC
TRBV5-6	TRBD1	-	TRBJ2-7	CASSWDRVHEQYF	TGTGCCAGCAGCTGGGACAGGGTCCACGAGCAGTACTTC
TRBV7-6	TRBD2	-	TRBJ2-5	CASSPPGLAVQETQYF	TGTGCCAGCAGCCCCCCTGGACTAGCGGTACAAGAGACCCAGTACTTC
TRBV4-2	-	many	TRBJ1-4	CASSQGTSGLLREKLFF	TGTGCCAGCAGCCAAGGAACCTCGGGCCTACTAAGAGAAAAACTGTTTTTT
TRBV7-2	TRBD1	once	TRBJ1-2	CASTPEQGLGGYTF	TGTGCCAGCACCCCGGAACAGGGGTTAGGGGGCTACACCTTC
TRBV29-1	-	-	TRBJ2-1	CSVDLRDFNEQFF	TGCAGCGTTGACCTCCGGGACTTCAATGAGCAGTTCTTC
TRBV28	TRBD1	-	TRBJ1-2	CASSSDRAWFYGYTF	TGTGCCAGCAGTTCGGACAGGGCATGGTTCTATGGCTACACCTTC
TRBV12-3/TRBV12-4	TRBD2	-	TRBJ2-3	CASRLAVDTDTQYF	TGTGCCAGCAGACTAGCGGTAGACACAGATACGCAGTATTTT
TRBV2	-	few	TRBJ2-5	CATQGAEQETQYF	TGTGCCACCCAAGGGGCAGAGCAAGAGACCCAGTACTTC
TRBV20-1	-	-	TRBJ2-5	CSASLGLVQETQYF	TGCAGTGCTAGCCTGGGACTTGTTCAAGAGACCCAGTACTTC
TRBV7-2	-	many	TRBJ2-5	CASSSVPGRYQETQYF	TGTGCCAGCAGCTCCGTCCCGGGACGTTACCAAGAGACCCAGTACTTC
TRBV3-1	-	once	TRBJ2-7	CASSQSGVGEQYF	TGTGCCAGCAGCCAATCAGGGGTGGGCGAGCAGTACTTC
TRBV7-6	TRBD2	-	TRBJ2-7	CASSLVPAGGETYEQYF	TGTGCCAGCAGCTTAGTGCCAGCGGGAGGAGAGACCTACGAGCAGTACTTC
TRBV4-2	TRBD2	-	TRBJ2-1	CASSRQRGSYNEQFF	TGTGCCAGCAGCCGACAGCGGGGCTCCTACAATGAGCAGTTCTTC
TRBV28	TRBD1	few	TRBJ2-7	CASRPGTGGSHEQYF	TGTGCCAGCAGACCAGGGACAGGGGGCTCCCACGAGCAGTACTTC
TRBV5-1	TRBD1	once	TRBJ2-1	CASSWHTGALGEQFF	TGCGCCAGCAGCTGGCACACAGGGGCCTTGGGTGAGCAGTTCTTC
TRBV7-3	-	few	TRBJ2-3	CASRTGNSIDTQYF	TGTGCCAGCAGAACCGGGAATAGTATTGATACGCAGTATTTT
TRBV20-1	TRBD2	few	TRBJ2-3	CSARVPSGGRAQDTQYF	TGCAGTGCTAGAGTACCGAGTGGCGGGAGGGCTCAGGATACGCAGTATTTT
TRBV5-8	-	-	TRBJ1-1	CASSSKGLAEAFF	TGTGCCAGCAGCTCGAAGGGTCTCGCTGAAGCTTTCTTT
TRBV4-1	TRBD1	-	TRBJ2-1	CASSLQGPEQFF	TGCGCCAGCAGCCTACAGGGGCCTGAGCAGTTCTTC
TRBV20-1	-	-	TRBJ2-3	CSARDVEDGTDTQYF	TGCAGTGCTAGAGATGTAGAGGACGGGACAGATACGCAGTATTTT
TRBV4-1	TRBD1	-	TRBJ2-7	CASSLRTGIYEQYF	TGCGCCAGCAGCCTTCGGACAGGGATATACGAGCAGTACTTC
TRBV28	-	few	TRBJ1-2	CATPSASRGNNYGYTF	TGTGCCACACCAAGCGCCTCCAGGGGAAATAACTATGGCTACACCTTC
TRBV27	TRBD1	-	TRBJ2-7	CASRTDRSSYEQYF	TGTGCCAGTAGAACGGACAGGAGCTCCTACGAGCAGTACTTC
TRBV14	-	-	TRBJ2-7	CASSRTAKSYEQYF	TGTGCCAGCAGTCGGACCGCCAAGTCCTACGAGCAGTACTTC
TRBV29-1	TRBD2	many	TRBJ2-5	CSSRLAGETQYF	TGCAGCTCCCGACTAGCCGGAGAGACCCAGTACTTC
TRBV7-2	-	-	TRBJ2-5	CASSFTGLLYF	TGTGCCAGCAGCTTCACTGGGCTCCTGTACTTC
TRBV7-2	-	-	TRBJ1-2	CASSLFRGDGYTF	TGTGCCAGCAGCTTGTTTAGGGGGGATGGCTACACCTTC
TRBV5-1	-	-	TRBJ2-1	CASSFGGSQGEQFF	TGCGCCAGCAGCTTTGGGGGATCACAGGGTGAGCAGTTCTTC
TRBV3-1	-	-	TRBJ1-2	CASSQDNSGLGYTF	TGTGCCAGCAGCCAAGATAACAGTGGATTGGGCTACACCTTC
TRBV5-6	TRBD1	once	TRBJ1-2	CASSPRQGSLSRGYTF	TGTGCCAGCAGCCCGCGACAGGGATCCCTATCGCGGGGCTACACCTTC
TRBV7-2	-	-	TRBJ1-2	CASSSEGVLGYGYTF	TGTGCCAGCAGCTCAGAGGGGGTTTTGGGCTACGGCTACACCTTC
TRBV27	-	many	TRBJ1-6	CASSYTGYNSPLHF	TGTGCCAGCAGTTATACGGGTTATAATTCACCCCTCCACTTT
TRBV13	-	-	TRBJ1-1	CASSYGTIVGNTEAFF	TGTGCCAGCAGTTACGGGACAATCGTGGGGAACACTGAAGCTTTCTTT
TRBV7-3	TRBD2	-	TRBJ2-1	CASSLSSSGPYNEQFF	TGTGCCAGCAGCTTAAGTTCTAGCGGGCCCTACAATGAGCAGTTCTTC